This entry features one T cell receptor beta chain sequence. These data originate in a study of CD8+CD57+ T cells in acquired aplastic anemia. Genomic DNA templated the TCR beta VDJ and CDR3 profiling. Each CDR3 protein is one row after TCRdb ran MiXCR on the reads. The sample has roughly 280,000 distinct CDR3 sequences, under 60% seen once. CD8+CD57+ cell expansion, shown by flow cytometry, had occurred in the patients selected for sequencing. What was sequenced was sorted CD4+, CD8+, or CD8+CD57+ T cells (not recorded which) from PBMCs. The receptor was isolated from a human donor with aplastic anemia.

The chain's CDR3 is CASRWTGGAGYTF. CDR3 DNA: TGTGCCAGTAGGTGGACAGGGGGCGCAGGCTACACCTTC. The V gene is TRBV19, the J gene TRBJ1-2, with 11 bases lining up with TRBD1. Germline V lookup: CDR1 LNHDA, CDR2 SQIVND (reference sequence). The CDR3 sequence is 13 residues long. Trimming removed 6 bases from V and 8 bases from J; junction bases left unmatched: 5.